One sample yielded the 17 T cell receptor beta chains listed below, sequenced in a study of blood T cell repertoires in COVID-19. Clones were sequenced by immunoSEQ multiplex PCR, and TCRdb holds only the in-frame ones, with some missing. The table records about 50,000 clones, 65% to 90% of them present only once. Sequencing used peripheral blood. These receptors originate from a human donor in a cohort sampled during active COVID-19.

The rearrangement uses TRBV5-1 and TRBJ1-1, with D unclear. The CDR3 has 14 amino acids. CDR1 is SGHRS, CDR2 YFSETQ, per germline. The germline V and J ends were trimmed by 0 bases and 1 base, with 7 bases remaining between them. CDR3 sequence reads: CASSLVQPNTEAFF. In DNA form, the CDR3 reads TGCGCCAGCAGCTTGGTACAGCCGAACACTGAAGCTTTCTTT.

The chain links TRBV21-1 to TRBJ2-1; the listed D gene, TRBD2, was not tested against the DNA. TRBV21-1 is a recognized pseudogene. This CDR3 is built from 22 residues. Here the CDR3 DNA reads TGTGCCAGCAGCAGCCAACCTTTAGGACTAGCGGGAGGCTCGAGCTCCTACAATGAGCAGTTCTTC. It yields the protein CASSSQPLGLAGGSSSYNEQFF.

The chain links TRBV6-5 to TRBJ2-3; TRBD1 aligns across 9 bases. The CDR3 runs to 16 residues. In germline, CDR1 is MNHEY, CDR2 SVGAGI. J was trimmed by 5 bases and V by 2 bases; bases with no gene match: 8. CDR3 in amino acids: CASSYGGTGSLDTQYF. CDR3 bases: TGTGCCAGCAGTTACGGGGGGACAGGGTCGTTAGATACGCAGTATTTT.

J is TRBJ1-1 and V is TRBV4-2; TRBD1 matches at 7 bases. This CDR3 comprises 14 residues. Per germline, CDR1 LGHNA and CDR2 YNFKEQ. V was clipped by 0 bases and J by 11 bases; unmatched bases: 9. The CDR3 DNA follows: TGTGCCAGCAGCCAAGAGTCAGGGGGGCCCGGGGCTTTCTTT. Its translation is CASSQESGGPGAFF.

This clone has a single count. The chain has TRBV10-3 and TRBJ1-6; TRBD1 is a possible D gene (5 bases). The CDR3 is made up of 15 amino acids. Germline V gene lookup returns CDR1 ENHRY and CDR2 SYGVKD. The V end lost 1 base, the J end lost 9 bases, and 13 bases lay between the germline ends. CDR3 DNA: TGTGCCATCAGTGAGTTTCCAGGGAATAGTTCACCCCTCCACTTT. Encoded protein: CAISEFPGNSSPLHF.

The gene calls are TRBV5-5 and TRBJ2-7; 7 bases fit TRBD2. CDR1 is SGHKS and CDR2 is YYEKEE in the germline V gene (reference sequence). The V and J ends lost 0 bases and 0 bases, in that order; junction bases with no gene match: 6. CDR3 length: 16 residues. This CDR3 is CASSLETSPSSYEQYF. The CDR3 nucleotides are TGTGCCAGCAGCTTGGAGACTAGCCCCAGCTCCTACGAGCAGTACTTC.

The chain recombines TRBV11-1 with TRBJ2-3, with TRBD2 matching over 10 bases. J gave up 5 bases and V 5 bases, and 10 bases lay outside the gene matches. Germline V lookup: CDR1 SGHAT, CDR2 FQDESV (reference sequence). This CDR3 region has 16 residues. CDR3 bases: TGTGCCAGCAGCGCTCTAGCGGGAGCGGGGGTAGATACGCAGTATTTT. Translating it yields CASSALAGAGVDTQYF.

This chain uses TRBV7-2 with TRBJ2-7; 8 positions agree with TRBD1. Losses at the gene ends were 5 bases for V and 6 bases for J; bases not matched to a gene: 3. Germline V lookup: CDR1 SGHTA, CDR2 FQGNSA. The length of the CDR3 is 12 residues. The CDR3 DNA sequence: TGTGCCAGCAGCCGGGGGACAGGCGAGCAGTACTTC. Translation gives CASSRGTGEQYF.

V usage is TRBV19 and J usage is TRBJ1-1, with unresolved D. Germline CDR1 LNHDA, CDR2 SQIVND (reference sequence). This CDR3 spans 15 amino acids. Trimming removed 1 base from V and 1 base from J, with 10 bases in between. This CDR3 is CASSIVETGNTEAFF. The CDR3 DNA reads TGTGCCAGTAGTATAGTGGAAACGGGGAACACTGAAGCTTTCTTT. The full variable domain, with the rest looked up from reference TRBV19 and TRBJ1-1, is DGGITQSPKYLFRKEGQNVTLSCEQNLNHDAMYWYRQDPGQGLRLIYYSQIVNDFQKGDIAEGYSVSREKKESFPLTVTSAQKNPTAFYLCASSIVETGNTEAFFGQGTRLTVV.

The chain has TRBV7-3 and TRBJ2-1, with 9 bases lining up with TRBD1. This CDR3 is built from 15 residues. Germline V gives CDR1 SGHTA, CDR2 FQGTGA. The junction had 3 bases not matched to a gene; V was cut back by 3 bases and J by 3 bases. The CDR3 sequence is CASSFTGGGYNEQFF. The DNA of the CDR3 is TGTGCCAGCAGCTTCACAGGGGGCGGCTACAATGAGCAGTTCTTC.

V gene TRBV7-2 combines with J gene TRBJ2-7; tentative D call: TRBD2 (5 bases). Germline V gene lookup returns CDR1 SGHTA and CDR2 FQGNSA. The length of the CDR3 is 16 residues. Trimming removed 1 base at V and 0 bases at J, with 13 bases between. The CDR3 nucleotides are TGTGCCAGCAGCTTAGGGAGAGGGTCGAACTCCTACGAGCAGTACTTC. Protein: CASSLGRGSNSYEQYF.

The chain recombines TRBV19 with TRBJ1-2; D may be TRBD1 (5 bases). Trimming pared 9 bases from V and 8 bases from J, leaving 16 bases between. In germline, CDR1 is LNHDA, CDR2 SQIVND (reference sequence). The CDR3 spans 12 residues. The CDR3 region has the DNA TGTGCCAGCAGGGACTATCAAGTGGGCTACACCTTC. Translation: CASRDYQVGYTF. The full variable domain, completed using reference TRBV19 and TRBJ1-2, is DGGITQSPKYLFRKEGQNVTLSCEQNLNHDAMYWYRQDPGQGLRLIYYSQIVNDFQKGDIAEGYSVSREKKESFPLTVTSAQKNPTAFYLCASRDYQVGYTFGSGTRLTVV.

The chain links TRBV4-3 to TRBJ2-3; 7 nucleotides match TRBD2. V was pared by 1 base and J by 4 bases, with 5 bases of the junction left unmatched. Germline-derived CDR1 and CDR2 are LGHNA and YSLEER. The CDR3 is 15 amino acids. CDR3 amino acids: CASSQGGREADTQYF. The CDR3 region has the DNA TGCGCCAGCAGCCAAGGCGGGAGAGAGGCAGATACGCAGTATTTT.

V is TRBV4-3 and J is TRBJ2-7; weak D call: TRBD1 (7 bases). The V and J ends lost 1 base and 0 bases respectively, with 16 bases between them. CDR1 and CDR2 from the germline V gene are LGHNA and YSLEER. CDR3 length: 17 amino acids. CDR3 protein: CASSQVGAGTVSYEQYF. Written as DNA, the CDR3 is TGCGCCAGCAGCCAAGTTGGGGCGGGGACAGTCTCCTACGAGCAGTACTTC.

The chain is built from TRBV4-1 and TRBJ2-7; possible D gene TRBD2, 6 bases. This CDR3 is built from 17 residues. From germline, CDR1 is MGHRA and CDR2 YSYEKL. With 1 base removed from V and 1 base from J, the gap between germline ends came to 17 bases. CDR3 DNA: TGCGCCAGCAGCCAAGTTGGGGGGACTGCCGGTTCCTACGAGCAGTACTTC. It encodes CASSQVGGTAGSYEQYF.

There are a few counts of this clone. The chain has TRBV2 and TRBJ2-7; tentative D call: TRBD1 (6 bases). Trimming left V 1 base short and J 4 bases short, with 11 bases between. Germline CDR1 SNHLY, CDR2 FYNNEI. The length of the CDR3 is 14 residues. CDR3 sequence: CASSEEGTPYEQYF. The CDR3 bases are TGTGCCAGCAGTGAAGAAGGGACACCGTACGAGCAGTACTTC.

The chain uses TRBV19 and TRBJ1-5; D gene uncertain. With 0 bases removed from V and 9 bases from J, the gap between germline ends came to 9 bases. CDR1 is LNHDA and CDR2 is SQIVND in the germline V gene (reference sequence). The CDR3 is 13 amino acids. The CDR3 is CASSIDLARPQHF. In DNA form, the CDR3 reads TGTGCCAGTAGTATAGATTTAGCCAGGCCCCAGCATTTT.